This T cell receptor (beta chain) came from a study of CD8 T cells in ankylosing spondylitis. Findings and limits, study-wide: CD8+ cells made up the disease-linked clones, which were relatively rare in peripheral blood. Significant enrichment of disease-linked clones was reportedly seen in matched ankylosing spondylitis synovial fluid.

Libraries for TCR beta were made by quantitative 5'-RACE with molecular barcodes. Each CDR3 protein gets one entry after TCRdb re-called the 5' RACE reads with MiXCR. The table has a few hundred thousand distinct CDR3 sequences, less than 25% seen once. Unmatched junction bases numbered 13, after V lost 4 bases and J lost 1 base. The germline V gene has CDR1 SGHRS and CDR2 YFSETQ. The CDR3 has 17 amino acids. In this sample, this clonotype turned up a few times. The antigen remains unidentified. Source material: blood, either unsorted or a sorted T cell fraction (not recorded which). V and J are TRBV5-1 and TRBJ1-1, with TRBD1 matching over 7 bases. The TCR originated in a female donor with ankylosing spondylitis or in good health (not recorded which). CDR3 loop: CASSPQSGQKQNTEAFF. In DNA, the CDR3 is TGCGCCAGCAGCCCGCAATCGGGACAGAAACAGAACACTGAAGCTTTCTTT.